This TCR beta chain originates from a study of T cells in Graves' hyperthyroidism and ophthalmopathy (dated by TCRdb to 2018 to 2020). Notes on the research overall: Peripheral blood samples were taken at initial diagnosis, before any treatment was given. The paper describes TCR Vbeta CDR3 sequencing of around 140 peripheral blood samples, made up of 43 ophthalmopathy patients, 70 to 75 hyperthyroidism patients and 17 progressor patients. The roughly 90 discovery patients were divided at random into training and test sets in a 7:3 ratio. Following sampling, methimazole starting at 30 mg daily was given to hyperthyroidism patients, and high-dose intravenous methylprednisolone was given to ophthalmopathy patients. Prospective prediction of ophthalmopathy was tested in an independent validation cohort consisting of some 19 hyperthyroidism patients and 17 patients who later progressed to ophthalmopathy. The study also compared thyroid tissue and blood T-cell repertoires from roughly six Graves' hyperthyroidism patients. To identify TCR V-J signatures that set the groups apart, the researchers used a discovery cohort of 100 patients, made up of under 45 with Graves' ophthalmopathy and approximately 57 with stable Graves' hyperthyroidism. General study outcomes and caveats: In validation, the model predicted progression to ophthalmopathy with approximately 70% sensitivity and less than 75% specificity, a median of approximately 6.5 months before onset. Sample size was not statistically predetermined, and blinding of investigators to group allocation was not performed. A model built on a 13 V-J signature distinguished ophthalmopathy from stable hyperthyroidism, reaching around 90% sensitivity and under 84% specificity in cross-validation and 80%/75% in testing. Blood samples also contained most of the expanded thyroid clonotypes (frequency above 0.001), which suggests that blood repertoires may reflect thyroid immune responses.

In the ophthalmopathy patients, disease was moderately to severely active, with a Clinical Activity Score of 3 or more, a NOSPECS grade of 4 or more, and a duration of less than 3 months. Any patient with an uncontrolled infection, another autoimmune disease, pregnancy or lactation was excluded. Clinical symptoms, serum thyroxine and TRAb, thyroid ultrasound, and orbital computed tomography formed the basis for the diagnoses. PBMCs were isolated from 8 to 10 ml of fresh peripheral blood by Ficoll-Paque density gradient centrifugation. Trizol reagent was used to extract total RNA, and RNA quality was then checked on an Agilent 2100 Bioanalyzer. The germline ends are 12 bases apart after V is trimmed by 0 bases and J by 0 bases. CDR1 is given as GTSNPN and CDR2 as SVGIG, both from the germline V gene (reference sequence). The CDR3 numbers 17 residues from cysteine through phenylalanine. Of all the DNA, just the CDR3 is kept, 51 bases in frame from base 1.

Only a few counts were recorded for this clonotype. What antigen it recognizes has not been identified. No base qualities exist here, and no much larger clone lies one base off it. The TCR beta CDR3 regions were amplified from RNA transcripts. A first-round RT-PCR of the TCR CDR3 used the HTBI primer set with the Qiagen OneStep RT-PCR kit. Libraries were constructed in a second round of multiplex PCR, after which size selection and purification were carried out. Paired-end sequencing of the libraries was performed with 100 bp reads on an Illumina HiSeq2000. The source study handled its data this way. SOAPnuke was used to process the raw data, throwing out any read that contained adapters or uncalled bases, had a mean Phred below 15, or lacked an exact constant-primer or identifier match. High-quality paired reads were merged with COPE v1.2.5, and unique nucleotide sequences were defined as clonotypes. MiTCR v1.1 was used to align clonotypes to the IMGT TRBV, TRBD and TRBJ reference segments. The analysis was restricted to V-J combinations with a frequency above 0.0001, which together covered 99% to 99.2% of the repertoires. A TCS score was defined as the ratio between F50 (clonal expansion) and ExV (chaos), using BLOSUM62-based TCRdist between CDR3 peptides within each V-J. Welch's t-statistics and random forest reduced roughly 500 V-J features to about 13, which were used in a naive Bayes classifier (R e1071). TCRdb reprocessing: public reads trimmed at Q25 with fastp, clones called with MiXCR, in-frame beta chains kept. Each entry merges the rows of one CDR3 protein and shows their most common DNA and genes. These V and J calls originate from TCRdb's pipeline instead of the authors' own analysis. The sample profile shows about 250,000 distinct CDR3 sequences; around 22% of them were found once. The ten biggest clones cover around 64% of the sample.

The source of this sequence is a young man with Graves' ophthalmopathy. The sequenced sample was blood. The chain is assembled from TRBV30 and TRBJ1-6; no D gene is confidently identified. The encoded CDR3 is CAWSVRRERSYNSPLHF. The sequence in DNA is TGTGCCTGGAGTGTCCGGAGGGAACGCTCCTATAATTCACCCCTCCACTTT. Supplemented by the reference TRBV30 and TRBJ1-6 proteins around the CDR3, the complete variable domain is SQTIHQWPATLVQPVGSPLSLECTVEGTSNPNLYWYRQAAGRGLQLLFYSVGIGQISSEVPQNLSASRPQDRQFILSSKKLLLSDSGFYLCAWSVRRERSYNSPLHFGNGTRLTVT.